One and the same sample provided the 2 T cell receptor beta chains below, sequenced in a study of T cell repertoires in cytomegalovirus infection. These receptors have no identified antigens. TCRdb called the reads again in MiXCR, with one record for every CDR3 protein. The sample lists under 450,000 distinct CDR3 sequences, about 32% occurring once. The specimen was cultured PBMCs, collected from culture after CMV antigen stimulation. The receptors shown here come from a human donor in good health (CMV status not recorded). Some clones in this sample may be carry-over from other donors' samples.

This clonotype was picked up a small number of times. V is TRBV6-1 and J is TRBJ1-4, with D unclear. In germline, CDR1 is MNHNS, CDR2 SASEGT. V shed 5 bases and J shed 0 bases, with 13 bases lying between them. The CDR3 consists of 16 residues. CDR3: CASSQLTDPTNEKLFF. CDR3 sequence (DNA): TGTGCCAGCAGTCAACTGACGGACCCAACTAATGAAAAACTGTTTTTT.

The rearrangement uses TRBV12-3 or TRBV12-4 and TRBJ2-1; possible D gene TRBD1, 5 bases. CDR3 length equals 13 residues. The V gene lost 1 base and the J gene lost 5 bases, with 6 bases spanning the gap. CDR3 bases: TGTGCCAGCAGTTTAGTCAGGGACAATGAGCAGTTCTTC. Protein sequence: CASSLVRDNEQFF.